A single sample is the source of the 16 T cell receptor beta chains below, sequenced in a study of blood T cell repertoires in COVID-19. Repertoires were generated with immunoSEQ multiplex PCR, while TCRdb's copy carries only in-frame clones and drops some. The sample lists some 50,000 clones, around 85% occurring once. The sequenced sample consisted of peripheral blood. These receptors were taken from a man aged 50 to 59 with active COVID-19.

This chain connects TRBV6-5 to TRBJ2-5; possible D gene TRBD1, 6 bases. CDR1 and CDR2 (germline): MNHEY, SVGAGI. This CDR3 is built from 15 residues. V lost 4 bases, J lost 6 bases, and 18 bases lay in between. Here the CDR3 reads CASSLRSGQRKTQYF. The CDR3 DNA reads TGTGCCAGCAGTTTACGGTCAGGACAGAGAAAGACCCAGTACTTC.

The rearrangement joins TRBV5-1 to TRBJ2-4; 9 bases match TRBD1. CDR3 length: 18 residues. V lost 3 bases, J lost 2 bases, and 12 bases stayed unmatched. Germline CDR1 SGHRS, CDR2 YFSETQ. Here the CDR3 reads CASSWGETGGVPKNIQYF. DNA for the CDR3: TGCGCCAGCAGCTGGGGCGAAACAGGGGGCGTCCCCAAAAACATTCAGTACTTC.

This clone was detected only a few times. The V gene is TRBV29-1, the J gene TRBJ2-1; D perhaps matches TRBD2 (7 bases). V was shortened by 2 bases and J by 8 bases, with 16 bases between the two germline ends. Germline loops: CDR1 SQVTM, CDR2 ANQGSEA. The CDR3 spans 14 residues. This CDR3 reads CSVESAGALYEQFF. CDR3 DNA: TGCAGCGTTGAATCGGCGGGGGCATTGTATGAGCAGTTCTTC.

The CDR3 nucleotides are TGTGCCATCAGGGCAGGCAGTAATTCACCCCTCCACTTT. Translation: CAIRAGSNSPLHF. The gene calls are TRBV10-3 and TRBJ1-6; D is unclear. This CDR3 has 13 amino acids. Trimming removed 6 bases at V and 6 bases at J, with 9 bases between. CDR1 is ENHRY, CDR2 SYGVKD, per germline.

The chain has TRBV7-2 and TRBJ1-5; TRBD1 aligns across 7 bases. This CDR3 region has 15 residues. V dropped 5 bases and J dropped 6; count of bases not matched to a gene: 10. Germline V lookup: CDR1 SGHTA, CDR2 FQGNSA. For the CDR3, the DNA is TGTGCCAGCAGCCCCGGGACAGTTAAGAGTCAGCCCCAGCATTTT. It codes for CASSPGTVKSQPQHF. Variable domain in full (rest from reference TRBV7-2 and TRBJ1-5): GAGVSQSPSNKVTEKGKDVELRCDPISGHTALYWYRQSLGQGLEFLIYFQGNSAPDKSGLPSDRFSAERTGGSVSTLTIQRTQQEDSAVYLCASSPGTVKSQPQHFGDGTRLSIL.

The chain employs TRBV7-6 and TRBJ2-6; 12 nucleotides align to TRBD2. The germline CDR1 and CDR2 sequences are SGHVS and FNYEAQ. The CDR3 totals 20 residues. Unmatched junction bases numbered 8, after V lost 2 bases and J lost 0 bases. The CDR3 loop reads CASSLMTSGGHSSGANVLTF. The CDR3 bases are TGTGCCAGCAGCTTAATGACTAGCGGGGGTCATAGCTCTGGGGCCAACGTCCTGACTTTC. The full variable domain, rest sourced from reference TRBV7-6 and TRBJ2-6, is GAGVSQSPRYKVTKRGQDVALRCDPISGHVSLYWYRQALGQGPEFLTYFNYEAQQDKSGLPNDRFSAERPEGSISTLTIQRTEQRDSAMYRCASSLMTSGGHSSGANVLTFGAGSRLTVL.

This clone was seen only once. The chain combines TRBV6-4 with TRBJ2-2, with D possibly TRBD2 on 5 matching bases. Trimming cost V 7 bases and J 1 base, with 16 bases left between them. CDR3 length: 16 residues. Germline CDR1 reads MRHNA; CDR2 reads SNTAGT. CDR3 nucleotide sequence: TGTGCCAGCACCCCCGGCGGGCAGATGAACACCGGGGAGCTGTTTTTT. Its protein is CASTPGGQMNTGELFF.

This sequence joins TRBV4-3 and TRBJ1-1; 7 bases agree with TRBD1. The J segment lost 1 base and the V segment lost 0 bases, leaving 14 bases of the junction unmatched. CDR1 is LGHNA and CDR2 is YSLEER in the germline V gene. The CDR3 loop spans 19 amino acids. The CDR3 reads CASSQEGDGTDYKNTEAFF. CDR3 nucleotide sequence: TGCGCCAGCAGCCAAGAAGGCGATGGGACAGATTATAAGAACACTGAAGCTTTCTTT.

The gene calls are TRBV12-3 or TRBV12-4 and TRBJ1-5; no reliable D call. CDR3 length: 12 residues. V dropped 1 base and J dropped 9 bases, with 7 bases sitting between them. For the CDR3, the DNA is TGTGCCAGCAGTTTAGGTGGCCCGCCCCAGCATTTT. Translated: CASSLGGPPQHF.

J is TRBJ2-3 and V is TRBV6-2 or TRBV6-3; a weak D match, TRBD2 (5 bases). Germline-derived CDR1 and CDR2 are MNHEY and SVGEGT. The CDR3 totals 13 residues. V was shortened by 6 bases and J by 3 bases, with 10 bases between the two germline ends. CDR3 sequence (DNA): TGTGCCAGCAGCCGCCGAGGGACAGATACGCAGTATTTT. Translated, it gives CASSRRGTDTQYF.

This clone was observed a single time. The chain joins TRBV7-6 to TRBJ2-2; TRBD2 aligns across 7 bases. Trimming at V came to 3 bases and at J to 0 bases, leaving 7 bases not matched to a gene. CDR1 is SGHVS, CDR2 FNYEAQ, per germline. CDR3 length: 17 amino acids. CDR3 nucleotides: TGTGCCAGCAGCTTGGTCTCCCGGGGGGCGAACACCGGGGAGCTGTTTTTT. Translating gives CASSLVSRGANTGELFF.

The J gene is TRBJ1-2, the V gene TRBV2, with 8 bases that match TRBD1. From germline, CDR1 is SNHLY and CDR2 FYNNEI. The trim removed 6 bases at V and 8 bases at J, leaving 5 bases unmatched. The CDR3 length is 12 residues. CDR3 amino acids: CASRDRETGYTF. The CDR3, as DNA: TGTGCCAGCAGGGACAGGGAAACCGGCTACACCTTC.

The rearrangement uses TRBV6-5 and TRBJ1-5, with D possibly matching TRBD1 (6 bases). Germline lookup yields CDR1 MNHEY and CDR2 SVGAGI. The CDR3 sequence is 13 residues long. Trimming pared 7 bases from V and 9 bases from J, leaving 16 bases between. As DNA, the CDR3 is TGTGCCAGCATACCTGGGGGCCTTCTGCCCCAGCATTTT. Protein sequence: CASIPGGLLPQHF.

The chain joins TRBV7-8 to TRBJ1-6, with D hard to call. Trimming pared 3 bases from V and 3 bases from J, leaving 9 bases between. The CDR3 covers 15 residues. CDR1 and CDR2 (germline): SGHVS, FQNEAQ. This CDR3 reads CASSFAGNYNSPLHF. The CDR3 DNA reads TGTGCCAGCAGCTTTGCGGGAAACTATAATTCACCCCTCCACTTT.

The chain joins TRBV5-1 to TRBJ1-5; D perhaps matches TRBD1 (5 bases). The CDR3 has 14 amino acids. CDR1 is SGHRS and CDR2 is YFSETQ in the germline V gene. The ends were cut back, 1 base at V and 5 bases at J, with 10 bases in the middle. The CDR3 nucleotides read TGCGCCAGCAGCTTGCAGGGTTTGGATCAGCCCCAGCATTTT. Translated: CASSLQGLDQPQHF.

The V call is TRBV4-1, the J call TRBJ2-3, with D possibly TRBD2 on 5 matching bases. The V and J ends lost 3 bases and 2 bases respectively, with 18 bases between them. Germline loops: CDR1 MGHRA, CDR2 YSYEKL. This CDR3 is 17 amino acids long. CDR3 coding DNA: TGCGCCAGCAGCCACGGTCGTGATAGCGCCAACACAGATACGCAGTATTTT. Encoded protein: CASSHGRDSANTDTQYF.